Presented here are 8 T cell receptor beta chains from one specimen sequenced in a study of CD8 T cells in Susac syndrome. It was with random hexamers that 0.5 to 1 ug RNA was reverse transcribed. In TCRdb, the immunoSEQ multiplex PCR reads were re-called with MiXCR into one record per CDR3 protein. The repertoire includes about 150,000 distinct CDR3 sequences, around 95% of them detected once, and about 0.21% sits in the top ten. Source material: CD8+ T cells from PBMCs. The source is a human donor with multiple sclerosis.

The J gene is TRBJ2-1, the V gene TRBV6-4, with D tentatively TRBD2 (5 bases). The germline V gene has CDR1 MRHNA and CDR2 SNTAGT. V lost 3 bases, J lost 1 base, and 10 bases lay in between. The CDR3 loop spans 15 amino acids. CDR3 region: CASSEIRGSYNEQFF. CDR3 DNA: TGTGCCAGCAGTGAGATACGGGGTTCCTACAATGAGCAGTTCTTC.

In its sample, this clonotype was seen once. CDR3 residues: CASSSLDDKDTQYF. Here the CDR3 DNA reads TGTGCCAGCAGTTCTTTGGACGATAAAGATACGCAGTATTTT. The rearrangement uses TRBV27 and TRBJ2-3; D unresolved. V shed 4 bases and J shed 5 bases, with 13 bases lying between them. The CDR3 has 14 residues. CDR1 and CDR2 (germline): MNHEY, SMNVEV (reference sequence).

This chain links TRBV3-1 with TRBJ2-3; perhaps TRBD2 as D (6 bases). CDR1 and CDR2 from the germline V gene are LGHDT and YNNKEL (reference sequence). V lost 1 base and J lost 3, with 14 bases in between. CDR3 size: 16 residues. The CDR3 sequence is CASSQVEAGQTDTQYF. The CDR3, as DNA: TGTGCCAGCAGCCAAGTTGAAGCGGGCCAGACAGATACGCAGTATTTT.

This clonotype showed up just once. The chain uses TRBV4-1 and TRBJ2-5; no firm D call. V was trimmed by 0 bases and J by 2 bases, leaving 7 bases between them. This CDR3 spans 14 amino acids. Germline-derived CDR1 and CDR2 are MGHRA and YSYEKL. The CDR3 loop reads CASSQENRQETQYF. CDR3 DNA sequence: TGCGCCAGCAGCCAAGAGAACAGACAAGAGACCCAGTACTTC.

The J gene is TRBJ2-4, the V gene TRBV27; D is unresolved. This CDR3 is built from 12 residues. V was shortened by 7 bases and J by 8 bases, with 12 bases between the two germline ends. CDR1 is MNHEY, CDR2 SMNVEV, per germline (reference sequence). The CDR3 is CASKRHQDIQYF. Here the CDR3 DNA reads TGTGCCAGCAAAAGACATCAGGACATTCAGTACTTC.

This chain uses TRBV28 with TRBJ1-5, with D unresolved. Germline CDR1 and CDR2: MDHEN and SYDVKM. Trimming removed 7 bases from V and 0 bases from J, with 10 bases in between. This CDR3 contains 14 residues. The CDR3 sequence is CASKGTYSNQPQHF. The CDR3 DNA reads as TGTGCCAGCAAGGGCACTTATAGCAATCAGCCCCAGCATTTT.

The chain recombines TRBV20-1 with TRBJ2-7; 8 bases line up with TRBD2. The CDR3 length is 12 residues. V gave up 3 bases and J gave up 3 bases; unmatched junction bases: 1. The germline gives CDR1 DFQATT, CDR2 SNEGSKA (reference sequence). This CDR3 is CSASGGVYEQYF. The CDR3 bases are TGCAGTGCTAGCGGGGGGGTCTACGAGCAGTACTTC.

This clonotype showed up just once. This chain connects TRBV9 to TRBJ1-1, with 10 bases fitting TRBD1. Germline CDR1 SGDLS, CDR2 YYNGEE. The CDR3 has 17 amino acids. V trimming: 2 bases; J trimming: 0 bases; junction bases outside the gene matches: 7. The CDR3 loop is CASSVLGQGVLNTEAFF. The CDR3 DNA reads TGTGCCAGCAGCGTTCTCGGACAGGGGGTATTGAACACTGAAGCTTTCTTT.